The rows below give T cell receptor beta chains drawn from one sample of a study of blood T cell repertoires in COVID-19. Libraries were prepared by immunoSEQ multiplex PCR; TCRdb keeps only in-frame clonotypes and omits some of them. The table records about 200,000 clones, roughly 80% of them present only once. The specimen was peripheral blood. The receptors here all came from a woman aged 65 to 85 with acute or convalescent COVID-19. The CDR3 runs from the conserved cysteine through the conserved F or W. The D gene is left open where the match is weak. Size is stated for part of the rows, as once, few or many counts, or as a class when the clone is expanded.

>TRBD1|TRBJ1-2|-|TRBV19
TGTGCCAGCGGACAGGACAACGTACGCGGCTACACCTTC
CASGQDNVRGYTF
>-|TRBJ2-5|-|TRBV5-8
TGTGCCAGCAACCCCGGGACGGACTATAAAGAGACCCAGTACTTC
CASNPGTDYKETQYF
>TRBD2|TRBJ2-5|-|TRBV7-2
TGTGCCAGCAGCTTCTTTCCGGGACTAGCGGGGGGAAGAGTAGAGACCCAGTACTTC
CASSFFPGLAGGRVETQYF
>-|TRBJ2-7|-|TRBV12-3/TRBV12-4
TGTGCCAGCAGTTTACTCGGAGTGTACGAGCAGTACTTC
CASSLLGVYEQYF
>TRBD2|TRBJ2-2|few|TRBV4-3
TGCGCCAGCAGCCAAGATTTTGCGGGGGGCCTCACCGGGGAGCTGTTTTTT
CASSQDFAGGLTGELFF
>TRBD1|TRBJ2-7|once|TRBV5-1
TGCGCCAGCAGCCCGGACAGGGCAATCTACGAGCAGTACTTC
CASSPDRAIYEQYF
>TRBD2|TRBJ2-2|-|TRBV2
TGTGCCGTACGACCGGGACTAGCGATAAACACCGGGGAGCTGTTTTTT
CAVRPGLAINTGELFF
>TRBD1|TRBJ1-6|few|TRBV7-8
TGTGCCAGCAGCTTTGTAGGGGGCCAAAATTCACCCCTCCACTTT
CASSFVGGQNSPLHF
>TRBD1|TRBJ1-2|-|TRBV16
TGTGCCAGCAGCCCCCCCGGGGACAGAATCTTTTTC
CASSPPGDRIFF
>TRBD2|TRBJ2-7|-|TRBV6-2/TRBV6-3
TGTGCCAGCAGTTACGAGCGGGGTTACTCCTACGAGCAGTACTTC
CASSYERGYSYEQYF